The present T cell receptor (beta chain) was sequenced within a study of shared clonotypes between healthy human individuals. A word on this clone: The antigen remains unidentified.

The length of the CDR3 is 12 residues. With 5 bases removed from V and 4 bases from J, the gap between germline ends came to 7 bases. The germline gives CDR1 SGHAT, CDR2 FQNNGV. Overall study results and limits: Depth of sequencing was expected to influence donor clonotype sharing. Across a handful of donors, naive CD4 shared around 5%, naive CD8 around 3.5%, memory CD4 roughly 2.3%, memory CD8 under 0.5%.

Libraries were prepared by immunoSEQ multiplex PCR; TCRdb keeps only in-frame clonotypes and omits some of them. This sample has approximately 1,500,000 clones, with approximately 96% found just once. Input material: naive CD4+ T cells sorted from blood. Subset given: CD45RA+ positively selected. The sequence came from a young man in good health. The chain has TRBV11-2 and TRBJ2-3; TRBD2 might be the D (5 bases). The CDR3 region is CASSRAADTQYF. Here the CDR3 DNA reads TGTGCCAGCAGCCGAGCGGCAGATACGCAGTATTTT.